The next 23 T cell receptor beta chains were all read from a single sample in a study of blood T cell repertoires in COVID-19 (dated by TCRdb to 2019 to 2021). The library was obtained by the immunoSEQ multiplex PCR assay. TCRdb limited this immuneACCESS table to in-frame rearrangements with V and J called. A share of clones is missing; checked studies link under half to unresolved V genes, and the rest is unexplained. For this sample there are roughly 350,000 clones; around 87% appear just once. Around 9.3% of the sample goes to the ten largest clones. The sample was peripheral blood. The receptors come from a woman younger than 45 with COVID-19, enrolled during active disease.

V and J are TRBV28 and TRBJ2-7; 9 positions match TRBD1. The germline gives CDR1 MDHEN, CDR2 SYDVKM. CDR3 length: 17 amino acids. Losses at the gene ends were 3 bases for V and 12 bases for J; bases not matched to a gene: 21. CDR3 residues: CASSFPGQGLEPKGGYF. The CDR3, as DNA: TGTGCCAGCAGTTTCCCGGGACAGGGTCTGGAGCCTAAAGGGGGGTACTTC.

This chain uses TRBV18 with TRBJ1-5; 11 bases agree with TRBD1. There are 14 residues in the CDR3. Germline V lookup: CDR1 KGHSH, CDR2 LQKENI. J gave up 7 bases and V 6 bases, and 5 bases lay outside the gene matches. The CDR3 DNA follows: TGTGCCAGCTCCCGGGACAGGGGGGACCAGCCCCAGCATTTT. It translates to CASSRDRGDQPQHF.

The chain joins TRBV4-2 to TRBJ1-5, with D maybe TRBD1 (6 bases). Trimming removed 6 bases at V and 9 bases at J, with 12 bases between. CDR1 is LGHNA and CDR2 is YNFKEQ in the germline V gene. CDR3 size: 12 residues. The CDR3 loop is CASRQGHGPQHF. The CDR3 coding sequence is TGTGCCAGCAGGCAGGGGCACGGGCCCCAGCATTTT.

The V gene is TRBV20-1, the J gene TRBJ2-7; TRBD1 might be the D (6 bases). This CDR3 has 13 amino acids. Germline values: CDR1 DFQATT, CDR2 SNEGSKA (reference sequence). V was shortened by 3 bases and J by 1 base, with 10 bases between the two germline ends. CDR3 bases: TGCAGTGCTAGTTTGGACAGTTCCTACGAGCAGTACTTC. This encodes CSASLDSSYEQYF.

In this sample, this clone turned up a few times. One end of the junction does not line up with germline, which may come from a read error. The chain recombines TRBV7-7 with TRBJ2-3; 8 bases line up with TRBD1. This CDR3 has 15 amino acids. The germline CDR1 and CDR2 sequences are SSHAT and FNYEAQ (reference sequence). CDR3 DNA sequence: TGTGCTAGCAGCCGGACAGGGAAAGAGACAGATACGCAGTATTTT. Encoded protein: CASSRTGKETDTQYF.

CDR3 nucleotides: TGTGCCTGGAGAGCAACAGGGGCTGAAAAACTGTTTTTT. This translates into CAWRATGAEKLFF. The chain has TRBV30 and TRBJ1-4; 7 positions agree with TRBD1. V gave up 3 bases and J gave up 7 bases; unmatched junction bases: 5. There are 13 residues in the CDR3. Germline values: CDR1 GTSNPN, CDR2 SVGIG (reference sequence).

On this clone: Different DNA sequences within this sample yield the same CDR3. The chain couples TRBV19 to TRBJ2-3, with 10 bases aligning to TRBD2. CDR1 LNHDA and CDR2 SQIVND come from the germline V gene (reference sequence). Unmatched junction bases numbered 1, after V lost 3 bases and J lost 1 base. This CDR3 is built from 15 residues. CDR3 sequence: CASSIGTSGTDTQYF. The CDR3 DNA reads TGTGCCAGTAGTATTGGGACTAGCGGCACAGATACGCAGTATTTT.

This clone is a singleton in its sample. The CDR3: CATSDPAGTETQYF. CDR3 sequence (DNA): TGTGCCACCAGTGACCCCGCAGGGACTGAGACCCAGTACTTC. This chain joins TRBV24-1 and TRBJ2-5; D is possibly TRBD2 (6 bases). Trimming removed 4 bases at V and 5 bases at J, with 13 bases between. The CDR3 contains 14 residues. Looked up from germline, CDR1 is KGHDR and CDR2 is SFDVKD.

The V call is TRBV7-9, the J call TRBJ2-2; the match to TRBD2 covers 7 bases. Germline CDR1 is SEHNR and CDR2 is FQNEAQ (reference sequence). This CDR3 spans 15 amino acids. The junction had 9 bases not matched to a gene; V was cut back by 4 bases and J by 7 bases. The CDR3 DNA follows: TGTGCCAGCAGCTCCTCAATAGCGGGCGGCGGGGAGCTGTTTTTT. Amino acid sequence: CASSSSIAGGGELFF.

This chain uses TRBV5-4 with TRBJ1-1; D may be TRBD1 (5 bases). The ends were cut back, 3 bases at V and 0 bases at J, with 12 bases in the middle. CDR1 and CDR2 (germline): SGHNT, YYREEE (reference sequence). CDR3 size: 15 residues. The CDR3 nucleotides are TGTGCCAGCAGCTCGGGCGGGGGGATGAACACTGAAGCTTTCTTT. It yields the protein CASSSGGGMNTEAFF.

Only one count was recorded for this clone. The CDR3 is CASNLNSYEQYF. DNA of the CDR3: TGTGCCAGCAACTTAAACAGCTACGAGCAGTACTTC. The chain links TRBV28 to TRBJ2-7; unclear D gene. The CDR3 extends over 12 amino acids. Looked up from germline, CDR1 is MDHEN and CDR2 is SYDVKM. V was trimmed by 7 bases and J by 3 bases, leaving 10 bases between them.

The chain carries TRBV7-3 and TRBJ2-1; 10 nucleotides agree with TRBD2. This CDR3 is 15 amino acids long. V trimming: 1 base; J trimming: 4 bases; junction bases outside the gene matches: 1. Germline V gives CDR1 SGHTA, CDR2 FQGTGA. The CDR3 DNA sequence: TGTGCCAGCAGCTTAAAACTAGCGGGATACAATGAGCAGTTCTTC. Amino acids: CASSLKLAGYNEQFF.

J is TRBJ2-5 and V is TRBV21-1; TRBD2 reflects the table's D call only, with no check against the DNA. TRBV21-1 is listed as a pseudogene. CDR3 length equals 10 residues. The DNA for the CDR3 is TGTGCCAAAGGGAGGGAGACCCAGTACTTC. Its protein product is CAKGRETQYF.

The J gene is TRBJ2-7, the V gene TRBV6-1, with 9 bases matching TRBD2. Germline V gene sequence: CDR1 MNHNS, CDR2 SASEGT. Trimming removed 2 bases from V and 2 bases from J; junction bases left unmatched: 4. The CDR3 runs 15 residues. Here the CDR3 DNA reads TGTGCCAGCAGTGAAAGCGGGAGGTTCGCCTACGAGCAGTACTTC. Protein product: CASSESGRFAYEQYF.

The rearrangement joins TRBV2 to TRBJ2-2; 9 bases are a match to TRBD1. In germline, CDR1 is SNHLY, CDR2 FYNNEI. CDR3 size: 15 residues. CDR3 region: CVAFRDRVNTGELFF. In DNA form, the CDR3 reads TGTGTAGCGTTTCGGGACAGGGTGAACACCGGGGAGCTGTTTTTT.

The chain joins TRBV5-1 to TRBJ2-5; 8 nucleotides align to TRBD2. Germline V CDR1 and CDR2: SGHRS, YFSETQ. V gave up 1 base and J gave up 1 base; unmatched junction bases: 9. CDR3 length equals 17 residues. The CDR3 here is CASSLFGLAGGQETQYF. The CDR3 DNA reads as TGCGCCAGCAGCTTGTTCGGTCTGGCGGGGGGCCAAGAGACCCAGTACTTC.

The chain recombines TRBV4-1 with TRBJ1-5, with 9 bases that match TRBD1. This CDR3 has 16 residues. The germline CDR1 and CDR2 sequences are MGHRA and YSYEKL. J was trimmed by 5 bases and V by 4 bases; bases with no gene match: 9. CDR3 nucleotide sequence: TGCGCCAGCAGCCTTGTGCCGGGACAGGGTCATCAGCCCCAGCATTTT. Encoded protein: CASSLVPGQGHQPQHF.

For this clone: Relative to the germline gene, one junction end is altered; a read error may explain this. The V call is TRBV29-1, the J call TRBJ2-1, with 10 bases lining up with TRBD2. The CDR3 loop spans 13 amino acids. Germline loops: CDR1 SQVTM, CDR2 ANQGSEA. CDR3 coding DNA: TGCAGCTTTGAGGCTAGCGGGAGCAATGAGCAGTTCTTC. Amino acid sequence: CSFEASGSNEQFF.

The chain has TRBV28 and TRBJ2-5, with TRBD2 matching 8 bases. After removal of 3 bases from V and 3 bases from J, the junction contained 3 bases not matched to a gene. The length of the CDR3 is 14 residues. Germline-derived CDR1 and CDR2 are MDHEN and SYDVKM. The CDR3 spells CASSFRAGEETQYF. DNA of the CDR3: TGTGCCAGCAGTTTCAGAGCGGGAGAAGAGACCCAGTACTTC.

This clone came up once. The rearrangement joins TRBV4-2 to TRBJ2-7; D might be TRBD2 (6 bases). Looked up from germline, CDR1 is LGHNA and CDR2 is YNFKEQ. This CDR3 comprises 15 residues. V dropped 0 bases and J dropped 4 bases, with 13 bases sitting between them. DNA for the CDR3: TGTGCCAGCAGCCAAGATCCCGGGAGTCCTTACGAGCAGTACTTC. Its protein is CASSQDPGSPYEQYF.

The chain employs TRBV29-1 and TRBJ2-7; possibly TRBD1 for D (7 bases). Looked up from germline, CDR1 is SQVTM and CDR2 is ANQGSEA. V was cut by 4 bases and J by 2 bases, with 15 bases left in between. CDR3 length: 14 residues. The CDR3: CSVGEDRTTYEQYF. The CDR3 coding sequence is TGCAGCGTTGGGGAGGACAGGACCACCTACGAGCAGTACTTC.

The chain uses TRBV7-9 and TRBJ2-1, with 11 bases fitting TRBD2. The CDR3 has 16 amino acids. Germline lookup yields CDR1 SEHNR and CDR2 FQNEAQ (reference sequence). J lost 7 bases, V lost 5 bases, and 10 bases had no gene match. The CDR3 loop reads CASSRPGLADMNEQFF. The CDR3 bases are TGTGCCAGCAGCCGCCCGGGACTAGCGGATATGAATGAGCAGTTCTTC.

The chain links TRBV6-5 to TRBJ1-5; TRBD1 aligns across 8 bases. This CDR3 contains 15 residues. CDR1 and CDR2 from the germline V gene are MNHEY and SVGAGI. Germline trimming cut 6 bases from V and 2 bases from J; bases unmatched to any gene: 6. DNA of the CDR3: TGTGCCAGCAGAAAGGACAGGGTGCGCAATCAGCCCCAGCATTTT. Translated, it gives CASRKDRVRNQPQHF.